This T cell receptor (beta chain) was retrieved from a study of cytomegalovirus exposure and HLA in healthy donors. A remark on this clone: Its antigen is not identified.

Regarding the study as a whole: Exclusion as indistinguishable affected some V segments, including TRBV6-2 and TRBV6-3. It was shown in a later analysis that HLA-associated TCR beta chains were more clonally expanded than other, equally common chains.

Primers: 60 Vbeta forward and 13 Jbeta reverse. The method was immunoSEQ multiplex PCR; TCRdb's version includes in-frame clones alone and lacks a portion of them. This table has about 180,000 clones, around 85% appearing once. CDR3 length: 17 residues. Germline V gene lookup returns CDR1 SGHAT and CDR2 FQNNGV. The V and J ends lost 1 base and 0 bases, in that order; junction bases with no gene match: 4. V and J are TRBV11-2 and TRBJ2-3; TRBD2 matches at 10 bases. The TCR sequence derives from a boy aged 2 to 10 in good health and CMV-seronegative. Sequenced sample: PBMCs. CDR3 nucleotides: TGTGCCAGCAGCTTAGGTCGACTAGCGGGTAGCACAGATACGCAGTATTTT. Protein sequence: CASSLGRLAGSTDTQYF.